The following is a T cell receptor beta chain sequence with its context. No antigen is known for it. Base qualities are missing; no much larger clone stands one base away. Taken from around 2-4 cm away from the tumor, the adjacent normal breast tissue was rinsed with PBS and kept in prechilled RNAlater. Normal breast tissue often required 100-300 mg of tissue for sufficient DNA because of high lipid content and low cell density. The study profiled bulk TCR beta-chain repertoires in matched peripheral blood, tumor and adjacent normal breast tissue taken from fewer than 20 patients with early-stage breast cancer. The Qiagen AllPrep DNA/RNA Mini kit was used to extract genomic DNA. The sample belongs to a study of early stage breast cancer tumors (dated by TCRdb to 2015 to 2018). General notes on the study: Of the 15 to 20 invasive breast tumors, approximately 11 were found to be estrogen receptor-positive, progesterone receptor-positive and HER2-negative. About 65% of the 12 ER+/PR+/HER2- tumors were invasive ductal carcinomas, while the other four were invasive lobular carcinomas. On average, each sample got about 9-fold read coverage. A total of over 2 million templates, representing about 1.1 million unique clonotypes, were detected across all samples. Results the study describes overall, beyond this receptor: Enriched TCRB sequences shared across patients were found to be mostly commonly generated sequences that were unlikely to play an important role in the tumor microenvironment. Tumors showed about 2.3-fold higher T cell density and higher clonality than adjacent normal breast tissue. Bulk genomic DNA sequencing of unsorted cells missed chain pairing and functional markers such as CD4, CD8 and FOXP3. Repertoires from blood and normal breast were more alike than repertoires from blood and tumor, and in about 90% of the 16 patients, comparing each tissue with blood separated tumor from normal. Because the cohort was small, analysis by tumor subtype was not possible.

The CDR3 has 14 amino acids, counting the end cysteine and phenylalanine. Only the CDR3 part of the read is kept: 42 bases, read in frame from the first base. The germline V gene encodes CDR1 GTSNPN and CDR2 SVGIG (reference sequence). V loses 1 base at its end and J loses 5 bases; junction bases beyond the gene matches: 5. Each sample was amplified in two independent genomic DNA replicates, using approximately 0.5 ug for blood and around 1.5 ug for tumor or normal breast. Following the manufacturer's instructions, the ImmunoSeq Intro kit was used to carry out TCRB sequencing on genomic DNA. The multiplex PCR ran for 30 to 40 cycles using proprietary primers and spike-in control sequences for absolute quantification. Single-end 150-bp reads were used to sequence an 87-bp fragment spanning the CDR3 plus the flanking V and J genes. Each lane of an Illumina MiSeq running version 3.0 chemistry carried seven multiplexed samples, with two replicates apiece. The paper's processing steps were these. Raw data were processed with the vendor's proprietary pipeline, and both replicates were merged into a single result per sample. A clonotype was defined as productive rearrangements that share the same V-gene family, CDR3 amino acid sequence and J-gene segment. To compute clonality, the normalized Shannon entropy (Pielou evenness) of TCRB abundances was subtracted from 1. T cell density was estimated by dividing total templates by the number of input cells inferred from the DNA input amount. Recon was used with default parameters to estimate total repertoire diversity and clonality. Clonotypes with over 0.1% abundance in tumor and at least 32-fold higher abundance in tumor than in normal breast were defined as tumor-enriched. TCRdb holds this immuneACCESS table with in-frame rearrangements only. Some clones are missing; in checked studies, unresolved V genes explain under half, and the rest has no known cause. V and J calls and clone size are those listed in that table; D and trimming were worked out from the DNA. This sample comprises thousands of clones, 55% to 75% of them detected only once. The leading ten clones occupy about 28% of the sample.

The sample was normal breast tissue next to the tumor. The TCR comes from a person aged 55-75 years with breast cancer. The chain is made from TRBV30 and TRBJ1-1, with 9 bases matching TRBD1. The DNA sequence follows: TGTGCCTGGAGTGCACAGGGGGCGTGGACTGAAGCTTTCTTT. Its translation reads: CAWSAQGAWTEAFF.